Listed here are 13 T cell receptor beta chains from one sample, sequenced in a study of human T cells and chemical hapten exposure. TCRdb used MiXCR to reprocess the RACE reads, holding one entry per CDR3 protein. Of about 120,000 distinct CDR3 sequences in the sample, about 11% were seen once. Time point: patch test 3, about 24 weeks after DPC sensitization. Treatment: therapeutic diphenylcyclopropenone sensitization with weekly scalp DPC. This sample comprised whole blood, obtained in connection with sensitization to the hapten diphenylcyclopropenone (DPC). The source is a woman aged 45-60 years with alopecia areata. Some clones in this sample may be carry-over from other donors' samples.

This clonotype was recorded a few times. The J gene is TRBJ2-1, the V gene TRBV27; 12 bases map to TRBD2. The V and J ends lost 3 bases and 9 bases, in that order; junction bases with no gene match: 6. This CDR3 has 15 amino acids. The germline V gene has CDR1 MNHEY and CDR2 SMNVEV (reference sequence). In DNA, the CDR3 is TGTGCCAGCAGTTTGGCTAGCGGGAGGGCCGGTGAGCAGTTCTTC. Protein sequence: CASSLASGRAGEQFF.

The gene calls are TRBV28 and TRBJ2-2; 7 nucleotides line up with TRBD1. CDR1 and CDR2 (germline): MDHEN, SYDVKM. The J segment lost 7 bases and the V segment lost 5 bases, leaving 7 bases of the junction unmatched. The CDR3 loop spans 14 amino acids. The CDR3 sequence: CASSTTGAGGELFF. The CDR3 nucleotides are TGTGCCAGCAGTACCACAGGGGCGGGCGGGGAGCTGTTTTTT.

This clonotype appeared many times. V gene TRBV28 combines with J gene TRBJ2-7; D ambiguous. The length of the CDR3 is 12 residues. Germline values: CDR1 MDHEN, CDR2 SYDVKM. The ends were cut back, 7 bases at V and 2 bases at J, with 9 bases in the middle. CDR3 DNA: TGTGCCAGCATGGGCTCGCCCTACGAGCAGTACTTC. This encodes CASMGSPYEQYF.

V and J are TRBV29-1 and TRBJ1-2, with D possibly TRBD1 on 6 matching bases. CDR1 is SQVTM, CDR2 ANQGSEA, per germline. The CDR3 spans 13 residues. V dropped 3 bases and J dropped 6 bases, with 14 bases sitting between them. The CDR3 DNA is TGCAGCGTTGATCCCAGGGGTCGGGATGGCTACACCTTC. Protein: CSVDPRGRDGYTF.

A few counts support this clonotype. The V and J genes are TRBV2 and TRBJ2-1; D uncertain. V was cut by 11 bases and J by 4 bases, with 18 bases left in between. The CDR3 runs to 14 residues. The germline CDR1 and CDR2 sequences are SNHLY and FYNNEI. The CDR3 DNA sequence: TGTGCCCGAGCAGAGAGAATACTGTACAATGAGCAGTTCTTC. Translating gives CARAERILYNEQFF.

This clonotype has at least ten counts. V and J are TRBV4-1 and TRBJ2-1, with 15 bases matching TRBD2. The V and J ends lost 3 bases and 3 bases, in that order; junction bases with no gene match: 0. The CDR3 sequence is 16 residues long. Germline CDR1 is MGHRA and CDR2 is YSYEKL. Written as DNA, the CDR3 is TGCGCCAGCAGCCAGGGACTAGCGGGGGGCTACAATGAGCAGTTCTTC. Translated, it gives CASSQGLAGGYNEQFF.

This chain links TRBV27 with TRBJ2-3; D is unresolved. The CDR3 spans 16 residues. CDR1 is MNHEY, CDR2 SMNVEV, per germline (reference sequence). The V end lost 7 bases, the J end lost 0 bases, and 17 bases lay between the germline ends. CDR3 sequence (DNA): TGTGCCAGCACTCCTAGAAAGGGCCGAAGCACAGATACGCAGTATTTT. It encodes CASTPRKGRSTDTQYF.

The CDR3 protein is CAIKKDLNTEAFF. CDR3 DNA: TGTGCCATCAAAAAGGACTTGAACACTGAAGCTTTCTTT. This chain links TRBV10-3 with TRBJ1-1; the D is unclear. Trimming cost V 7 bases and J 0 bases, with 9 bases left between them. From germline, CDR1 is ENHRY and CDR2 SYGVKD. This CDR3 is built from 13 residues.

This clonotype came up a few times. The rearrangement links TRBV9 to TRBJ2-7; 7 nucleotides agree with TRBD2. The CDR3 has 15 residues. CDR1 SGDLS and CDR2 YYNGEE come from the germline V gene. The ends lost 0 bases at V and 6 bases at J; junction bases unmatched: 9. DNA of the CDR3: TGTGCCAGCAGCGTAGAGGGTGGGAGGGGCCGCGAGCAGTACTTC. It encodes CASSVEGGRGREQYF. The whole variable domain, remainder taken from reference TRBV9 and TRBJ2-7, is DSGVTQTPKHLITATGQRVTLRCSPRSGDLSVYWYQQSLDQGLQFLIQYYNGEERAKGNILERFSAQQFPDLHSELNLSSLELGDSALYFCASSVEGGRGREQYFGPGTRLTVT.

In this sample, this clonotype turned up a few times. The gene calls are TRBV6-1 and TRBJ1-1, with D unclear. Deletions cut 2 bases from V and 1 base from J, with 5 bases between. The CDR3 runs 13 residues. Germline loops: CDR1 MNHNS, CDR2 SASEGT. The CDR3 sequence: CASSERANTEAFF. CDR3 bases: TGTGCCAGCAGTGAAAGGGCGAACACTGAAGCTTTCTTT.

This clonotype was seen only a few times. The chain employs TRBV20-1 and TRBJ1-2; tentative D call: TRBD1 (6 bases). The CDR3 loop spans 13 amino acids. In germline, CDR1 is DFQATT, CDR2 SNEGSKA (reference sequence). V lost 2 bases, J lost 5 bases, and 12 bases lay in between. CDR3 sequence (DNA): TGCAGTGCTAGAAGGGCCACAGGGTATGGCTACACCTTC. It yields the protein CSARRATGYGYTF.

DNA for the CDR3: TGTGCCAGCAGCACAACTAGCGGGGGGCCCCTCGTCCTGACTTTC. This encodes CASSTTSGGPLVLTF. V and J are TRBV7-2 and TRBJ2-6; TRBD2 matches 12 bases. The CDR3 is made up of 15 amino acids. V shed 5 bases and J 12 bases; nucleotides not matched to a gene: 8. Germline V lookup: CDR1 SGHTA, CDR2 FQGNSA.

This clonotype was observed a handful of times. The gene calls are TRBV29-1 and TRBJ1-1; D gene unclear. This CDR3 spans 14 amino acids. Trimming removed 7 bases from V and 0 bases from J, with 15 bases in between. Germline CDR1 SQVTM, CDR2 ANQGSEA. Here the CDR3 reads CSAKRLSMNTEAFF. Here the CDR3 DNA reads TGCAGCGCCAAGAGGTTATCCATGAACACTGAAGCTTTCTTT.